The 9 T cell receptor beta chains in this list originate from one sample, sequenced in a study of cytotoxic CD8 clonotypes in ibrutinib-treated CLL. Libraries were prepared by immunoSEQ multiplex PCR; TCRdb keeps only in-frame clonotypes and omits some of them. The data contain some 200,000 clones, over 65% of them seen just once; the ten biggest clones take up about 6%. The specimen was PBMCs, collected after 12 months of ibrutinib treatment. Every receptor here comes from a human donor with chronic lymphocytic leukemia.

This clone was seen only a few times. CDR3 DNA sequence: TGTGCCGGAGGACAGCTGTATGGTACGCAGTATTTT. Translation: CAGGQLYGTQYF. The chain recombines TRBV6-1 with TRBJ2-3, with a tentative D call TRBD1 (6 bases). The CDR3 spans 12 residues. V was trimmed by 11 bases and J by 8 bases, leaving 17 bases between them. Germline V gene data show CDR1 as MNHNS and CDR2 as SASEGT.

The V call is TRBV5-1, the J call TRBJ2-7, with D uncertain. The ends were cut back, 2 bases at V and 3 bases at J, with 12 bases in the middle. The CDR3 covers 14 residues. Germline CDR1 reads SGHRS; CDR2 reads YFSETQ. The CDR3 region is CASSFDPVNYEQYF. The DNA for the CDR3 is TGCGCCAGCAGCTTCGATCCGGTAAACTACGAGCAGTACTTC.

The V and J genes are TRBV30 and TRBJ1-4; possibly TRBD1 for D (6 bases). V was shortened by 0 bases and J by 7 bases, with 15 bases between the two germline ends. This CDR3 contains 15 residues. Germline V gene lookup returns CDR1 GTSNPN and CDR2 SVGIG (reference sequence). The CDR3 DNA reads as TGTGCCTGGAGTGTACCTGGCAGGGGTATTGAAAAACTGTTTTTT. Translation: CAWSVPGRGIEKLFF.

About this clone itself: Other DNA sequences within the sample encode an identical CDR3. The chain has TRBV2 and TRBJ2-7; tentative D call: TRBD1 (6 bases). CDR1 is SNHLY and CDR2 is FYNNEI in the germline V gene. Trimming pared 6 bases from V and 2 bases from J, leaving 11 bases between. This CDR3 is built from 13 residues. In nucleotides, the CDR3 is TGTGCCAGCAGGGGCCAGGGGACCTACGAGCAGTACTTC. Its translation: CASRGQGTYEQYF.

The chain uses TRBV2 and TRBJ2-1; D is unclear. V lost 6 bases and J lost 9, with 12 bases in between. This CDR3 is 12 amino acids long. Germline-derived CDR1 and CDR2 are SNHLY and FYNNEI. DNA for the CDR3: TGTGCCAGCAGCGACATTCCGGGTGAGCAGTTCTTC. Residues: CASSDIPGEQFF.

The V call is TRBV19, the J call TRBJ1-3; 7 bases match TRBD1. V lost 11 bases to trimming and J lost 3 bases; unmatched junction nucleotides: 13. CDR3 length: 15 residues. Looked up from germline, CDR1 is LNHDA and CDR2 is SQIVND (reference sequence). The CDR3 DNA reads TGTGCCCGCCGTGGAAAGGGGGCCTTTGGAAACACCATATATTTT. Its translation is CARRGKGAFGNTIYF.

V is TRBV6-1 and J is TRBJ1-1; D ambiguous. The CDR3 has 14 amino acids. CDR1 is MNHNS and CDR2 is SASEGT in the germline V gene. With 8 bases removed from V and 1 base from J, the gap between germline ends came to 14 bases. CDR3 region: CASSNWWANTEAFF. The CDR3 DNA reads as TGTGCCAGCTCGAACTGGTGGGCGAACACTGAAGCTTTCTTT.

This clone showed up just a few times. V and J are TRBV4-2 and TRBJ1-1; a possible D gene is TRBD1 (6 bases). The CDR3 is 14 residues long. CDR1 is LGHNA, CDR2 YNFKEQ, per germline. V was cut by 4 bases and J by 5 bases, with 14 bases left in between. Here the CDR3 reads CASSPSGAGTEAFF. In DNA form, the CDR3 reads TGTGCCAGCAGCCCTTCAGGGGCGGGAACTGAAGCTTTCTTT.

The gene calls are TRBV5-1 and TRBJ1-2; TRBD1 matches at 12 bases. Per germline, CDR1 SGHRS and CDR2 YFSETQ. This CDR3 spans 16 amino acids. After removal of 3 bases from V and 8 bases from J, the junction contained 11 bases not matched to a gene. In DNA, the CDR3 is TGCGCCAGCAGCTGGGTTCCGGGACAGGGGGCGGCCGGCTACACCTTC. It encodes CASSWVPGQGAAGYTF.